Following are 30 T cell receptor beta chains from one sample sequenced in a study of shared clonotypes between healthy human individuals. Assay used: immunoSEQ multiplex PCR; TCRdb lists only in-frame clones, some missing. The sample has 2 million to 2.5 million clones, around 93% seen once; the top ten hold about 0.36%. The sample was naive CD4+ T cells from PBMCs. Sample subset: CD45RA+ positively selected. The receptors shown here come from a man aged 18 to 30 in good health. Some clones in this sample may be carry-over from other donors' samples.

The chain uses TRBV5-1 and TRBJ1-1; 7 positions agree with TRBD1. This CDR3 is 14 amino acids long. V lost 0 bases and J lost 10; bases outside the gene matches: 9. CDR1 and CDR2 (germline): SGHRS, YFSETQ. CDR3 DNA: TGCGCCAGCAGCTTGGCGGGGGGACAGAGGGGAGCTTTCTTT. Amino acid sequence: CASSLAGGQRGAFF.

The chain links TRBV5-4 to TRBJ1-3; a possible D gene is TRBD1 (5 bases). The CDR3 spans 14 residues. Germline-derived CDR1 and CDR2 are SGHNT and YYREEE (reference sequence). V dropped 9 bases and J dropped 0 bases, with 13 bases sitting between them. The CDR3 spells CATALGVSGNTIYF. The DNA for the CDR3 is TGTGCCACCGCCTTAGGGGTCTCTGGAAACACCATATATTTT.

The rearrangement links TRBV9 to TRBJ2-1, with 13 bases matching TRBD2. The CDR3 totals 16 residues. V dropped 1 base and J dropped 12; count of bases not matched to a gene: 10. The V gene's germline CDR1 is SGDLS and CDR2 YYNGEE. CDR3 in DNA: TGTGCCAGCAGCGTAACGTCAGGACTAGCGGGAGATCGGCAGTTCTTC. Its protein is CASSVTSGLAGDRQFF.

This chain links TRBV25-1 with TRBJ2-7; D not resolved. Trimming shortened V by 9 bases and J by 0 bases, and 9 bases separated the two germline ends. CDR1 is MGHDK, CDR2 SYGVNS, per germline. This CDR3 is built from 12 residues. CDR3 loop: CARITSSYEQYF. Written as DNA, the CDR3 is TGTGCCAGGATTACGAGCTCCTACGAGCAGTACTTC.

The chain has TRBV4-1 and TRBJ1-2; D may be TRBD1 (6 bases). The CDR3 extends over 14 amino acids. Germline V lookup: CDR1 MGHRA, CDR2 YSYEKL. V shed 4 bases and J shed 3 bases, with 12 bases lying between them. CDR3 sequence: CASSRAGEDYGYTF. In DNA form, the CDR3 reads TGCGCCAGCAGCCGTGCAGGGGAGGACTATGGCTACACCTTC.

CDR3 residues: CASSLFEGSYEQYF. CDR3 sequence (DNA): TGTGCCAGCAGCTTGTTCGAGGGGTCCTACGAGCAGTACTTC. V usage is TRBV7-9 and J usage is TRBJ2-7, with D perhaps being TRBD1 or TRBD2 (5 bases each). Germline CDR1 reads SEHNR; CDR2 reads FQNEAQ (reference sequence). V lost 3 bases, J lost 1 base, and 10 bases lay in between. This CDR3 comprises 14 residues.

The chain couples TRBV18 to TRBJ2-3; D is unclear. V dropped 5 bases and J dropped 4 bases, with 13 bases sitting between them. This CDR3 has 14 residues. The germline gives CDR1 KGHSH, CDR2 LQKENI. The CDR3 nucleotides read TGTGCCAGCTCAGGGAACGTCGGAGCAGATACGCAGTATTTT. This translates into CASSGNVGADTQYF. Variable domain in full (rest from reference TRBV18 and TRBJ2-3): NAGVMQNPRHLVRRRGQEARLRCSPMKGHSHVYWYRQLPEEGLKFMVYLQKENIIDESGMPKERFSAEFPKEGPSILRIQQVVRGDSAAYFCASSGNVGADTQYFGPGTRLTVL.

The chain uses TRBV29-1 and TRBJ2-1, with unresolved D. The CDR3 has 15 amino acids. V was shortened by 0 bases and J by 0 bases, with 9 bases between the two germline ends. Per germline, CDR1 SQVTM and CDR2 ANQGSEA. The DNA of the CDR3 is TGCAGCGTTGAAGATGTCCCACCCTCCTACAATGAGCAGTTCTTC. This sequence encodes CSVEDVPPSYNEQFF.

The V gene is TRBV28, the J gene TRBJ2-5; D is possibly TRBD1 (6 bases). The ends were cut back, 2 bases at V and 4 bases at J, with 14 bases in the middle. The CDR3 sequence is 15 residues long. Looked up from germline, CDR1 is MDHEN and CDR2 is SYDVKM. The CDR3 reads CASSLVASGAETQYF. CDR3 sequence (DNA): TGTGCCAGCAGTTTAGTGGCTTCAGGGGCAGAGACCCAGTACTTC.

The chain joins TRBV15 to TRBJ2-6, with D perhaps TRBD1 (5 bases). The length of the CDR3 is 19 residues. With 2 bases removed from V and 0 bases from J, the gap between germline ends came to 17 bases. The germline V gene has CDR1 LNHNV and CDR2 YYDKDF (reference sequence). The CDR3 protein is CATSRKRQPFSSGANVLTF. The CDR3 DNA reads TGTGCCACCAGCAGAAAAAGACAGCCTTTTAGCTCTGGGGCCAACGTCCTGACTTTC.

This clone was picked up one time. The same CDR3 can be traced to other DNA sequences in this sample. V and J are TRBV7-2 and TRBJ2-5; 16 bases line up with TRBD2. V lost 4 bases and J lost 5; bases outside the gene matches: 4. The CDR3 length is 16 residues. The germline V gene has CDR1 SGHTA and CDR2 FQGNSA. The CDR3 bases are TGTGCCAGCAGCTCGGGACTAGCGGGAGGGCGTGAGACCCAGTACTTC. Amino acid sequence: CASSSGLAGGRETQYF.

The rearrangement joins TRBV28 to TRBJ1-3; D perhaps matches TRBD1 (5 bases). This CDR3 comprises 15 residues. V was clipped by 6 bases and J by 4 bases, with 16 bases between them. CDR1 is MDHEN and CDR2 is SYDVKM in the germline V gene. This CDR3 reads CASRERGISGNTIYF. The CDR3 DNA reads as TGTGCCAGCAGAGAAAGGGGAATCTCCGGAAACACCATATATTTT. Supplemented by reference TRBV28 and TRBJ1-3, the full variable domain reads DVKVTQSSRYLVKRTGEKVFLECVQDMDHENMFWYRQDPGLGLRLIYFSYDVKMKEKGDIPEGYSVSREKKERFSLILESASTNQTSMYLCASRERGISGNTIYFGEGSWLTVV.

This rearrangement joins TRBV4-2 to TRBJ2-5; 10 bases are a match to TRBD1. V shed 5 bases and J 5 bases; nucleotides not matched to a gene: 8. The CDR3 sequence is 15 residues long. The germline V gene encodes CDR1 LGHNA and CDR2 YNFKEQ. CDR3 bases: TGTGCCAGCAGCACTCCGACAGGGGGCGACGAGACCCAGTACTTC. This gives the protein CASSTPTGGDETQYF.

The chain combines TRBV19 with TRBJ1-2, with a possible D match to TRBD1 (5 bases). V was trimmed by 5 bases and J by 7 bases, leaving 17 bases between them. The CDR3 has 14 residues. CDR1 is LNHDA, CDR2 SQIVND, per germline (reference sequence). CDR3 DNA: TGTGCCAGTAGTGTCGGCGGGGCTGCCGGTGGCTACACCTTC. Its protein product is CASSVGGAAGGYTF.

This clone was seen just once. This chain links TRBV5-5 with TRBJ1-5, with D unresolved. With 4 bases removed from V and 4 bases from J, the gap between germline ends came to 9 bases. This CDR3 contains 13 residues. Germline V gene lookup returns CDR1 SGHKS and CDR2 YYEKEE (reference sequence). The CDR3 DNA follows: TGTGCCAGCAGCCGAGGGTTGAATCAGCCCCAGCATTTT. The encoded protein is CASSRGLNQPQHF.

The gene calls are TRBV10-3 and TRBJ1-2; 7 bases map to TRBD1. J lost 3 bases, V lost 6 bases, and 7 bases had no gene match. This CDR3 comprises 14 residues. CDR1 and CDR2 from the germline V gene are ENHRY and SYGVKD. DNA for the CDR3: TGTGCCATCAGGCAAACAGGGGTAGACTATGGCTACACCTTC. Translation: CAIRQTGVDYGYTF.

The V call is TRBV6-1, the J call TRBJ1-1; D gene unclear. The germline CDR1 and CDR2 sequences are MNHNS and SASEGT. The CDR3 is 14 residues long. Trimming left V 6 bases short and J 2 bases short, with 13 bases between. CDR3 DNA: TGTGCCAGCAGGGCGGGGTGGTCCAACACTGAAGCTTTCTTT. Its translation is CASRAGWSNTEAFF.

V and J are TRBV15 and TRBJ1-5; 10 bases agree with TRBD1. Germline V CDR1 and CDR2: LNHNV, YYDKDF (reference sequence). With 0 bases clipped from V and 4 bases from J, the junction kept 3 bases outside the gene matches. The CDR3 runs 16 residues. The CDR3 region is CATSREGTGVNQPQHF. The DNA for the CDR3 is TGTGCCACCAGCAGAGAAGGGACAGGGGTAAATCAGCCCCAGCATTTT.

J is TRBJ2-6 and V is TRBV19, with D possibly matching TRBD2 (5 bases). V gave up 1 base and J gave up 6 bases, with 7 bases separating them. Germline V gives CDR1 LNHDA, CDR2 SQIVND (reference sequence). The CDR3 has 14 amino acids. CDR3 bases: TGTGCCAGTAGTATAGTCGGGGAGGCCAACGTCCTGACTTTC. It yields the protein CASSIVGEANVLTF.

The chain has TRBV28 and TRBJ2-1; D may match TRBD1 or TRBD2 (5 bases each). The germline gives CDR1 MDHEN, CDR2 SYDVKM. This CDR3 spans 15 amino acids. The germline V and J ends were trimmed by 5 bases and 5 bases, with 16 bases remaining between them. This CDR3 reads CASSAPPGLDNEQFF. The CDR3 bases are TGTGCCAGCAGTGCGCCTCCGGGGCTGGACAATGAGCAGTTCTTC.

This clone has only one observation. J is TRBJ2-4 and V is TRBV7-2; no reliable D call. V lost 5 bases, J lost 11 bases, and 16 bases lay in between. CDR1 SGHTA and CDR2 FQGNSA come from the germline V gene. The CDR3 consists of 13 residues. The CDR3 DNA reads TGTGCCAGCAGCGCTGAGCTAAATGGGCTTCAGTACTTC. Translation: CASSAELNGLQYF.

V gene TRBV11-2 combines with J gene TRBJ2-1; 15 nucleotides align to TRBD2. V shed 4 bases, J shed 10 bases, and the junction held 5 bases outside the gene matches. CDR3 size: 15 residues. From germline, CDR1 is SGHAT and CDR2 FQNNGV. This CDR3 is CASSSGLAGGGEQFF. CDR3 DNA sequence: TGTGCCAGCAGCTCTGGACTAGCGGGAGGGGGAGAGCAGTTCTTC.

This chain uses TRBV9 with TRBJ2-2; D possibly corresponds to TRBD2 (6 bases). The CDR3 has 13 residues. V was trimmed by 6 bases and J by 5 bases, leaving 11 bases between them. Germline assignment: CDR1 SGDLS and CDR2 YYNGEE. CDR3 DNA: TGTGCCAGCACCCGTGGGGGGACCGGGGAGCTGTTTTTT. Translated, it gives CASTRGGTGELFF.

The chain joins TRBV7-9 to TRBJ1-2, with 7 bases that match TRBD1. Germline CDR1 and CDR2: SEHNR and FQNEAQ (reference sequence). This CDR3 is 14 amino acids long. The V segment lost 6 bases and the J segment 6 bases; nucleotides outside the gene matches: 10. The CDR3 nucleotides are TGTGCCAGCAGTACCCGACAGGGCACCGATGGCTACACCTTC. It specifies CASSTRQGTDGYTF.

Of note for this clone: This specimen includes other DNA sequences encoding the same CDR3. The V and J genes are TRBV5-1 and TRBJ2-5; D remains unclear. The CDR3 runs 14 residues. The V gene's germline CDR1 is SGHRS and CDR2 YFSETQ. V dropped 0 bases and J dropped 4 bases, with 10 bases sitting between them. CDR3 amino acids: CASSLGGPGETQYF. CDR3 in DNA: TGCGCCAGCAGCTTGGGAGGTCCGGGAGAGACCCAGTACTTC.

This chain connects TRBV5-3 to TRBJ1-4, with D hard to call. TRBV5-3 is an open reading frame whose function is uncertain. The V end lost 0 bases, the J end lost 3 bases, and 6 bases lay between the germline ends. This CDR3 contains 14 residues. CDR3 region: CARSLASANEKLFF. As DNA, the CDR3 is TGTGCCAGAAGCTTGGCCTCGGCTAATGAAAAACTGTTTTTT.

This chain uses TRBV6-5 with TRBJ2-7, with D maybe TRBD1 (5 bases). Looked up from germline, CDR1 is MNHEY and CDR2 is SVGAGI. Trimming stripped 6 bases from V and 4 bases from J, with 16 bases between. The CDR3 spans 14 residues. CDR3: CASSKGQLLYEQYF. DNA of the CDR3: TGTGCCAGCAGCAAAGGACAACTTCTTTACGAGCAGTACTTC.

This clone was found once. J is TRBJ2-6 and V is TRBV9, with 7 bases identical to TRBD1. The ends lost 6 bases at V and 0 bases at J; junction bases unmatched: 3. CDR1 and CDR2 from the germline V gene are SGDLS and YYNGEE. CDR3 length equals 15 residues. The CDR3 region is CASTRQGSGANVLTF. CDR3 DNA sequence: TGTGCCAGCACCCGACAGGGCTCTGGGGCCAACGTCCTGACTTTC.

The chain is built from TRBV9 and TRBJ2-2, with D possibly being TRBD1 (6 bases). From germline, CDR1 is SGDLS and CDR2 YYNGEE. Deletions cut 6 bases from V and 4 bases from J, with 13 bases between. This CDR3 region has 14 residues. This chain's CDR3 is CASTSDSRTGELFF. In DNA, the CDR3 is TGTGCCAGCACCTCGGACAGCCGCACCGGGGAGCTGTTTTTT.

Remarks on this clone: Germline and junction disagree at one end, which may indicate a read error. The sample holds other DNA sequences that translate to the same CDR3. This chain joins TRBV10-1 and TRBJ1-1, with D tentatively TRBD1 (5 bases). The V gene's germline CDR1 is WNHNN and CDR2 SYGVQD (reference sequence). The CDR3 spans 14 residues. CDR3 residues: CASSPGTEISEAFF. CDR3 coding DNA: TGCGCCAGCAGTCCCGGGACGGAGATCTCGGAAGCCTTCTTT.